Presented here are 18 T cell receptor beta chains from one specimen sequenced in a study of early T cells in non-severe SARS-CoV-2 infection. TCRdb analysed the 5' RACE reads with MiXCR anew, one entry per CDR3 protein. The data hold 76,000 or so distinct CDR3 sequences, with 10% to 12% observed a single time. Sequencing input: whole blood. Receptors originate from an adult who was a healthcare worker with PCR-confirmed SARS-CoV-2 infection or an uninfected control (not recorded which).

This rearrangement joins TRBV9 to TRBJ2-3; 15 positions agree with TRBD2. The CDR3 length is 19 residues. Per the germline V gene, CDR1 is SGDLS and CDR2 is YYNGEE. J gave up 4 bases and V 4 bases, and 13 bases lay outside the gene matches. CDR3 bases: TGTGCCAGCAGCCCCCAGGGACTAGCGGGGGGAAGGGGTCCAGATACGCAGTATTTT. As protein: CASSPQGLAGGRGPDTQYF.

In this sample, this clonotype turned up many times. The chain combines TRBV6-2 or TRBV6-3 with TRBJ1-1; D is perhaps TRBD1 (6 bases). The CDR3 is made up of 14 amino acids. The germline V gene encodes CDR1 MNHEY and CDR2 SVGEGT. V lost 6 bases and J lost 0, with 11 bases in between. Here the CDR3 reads CASSGTIVNTEAFF. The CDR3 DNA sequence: TGTGCCAGCAGCGGGACAATCGTGAACACTGAAGCTTTCTTT.

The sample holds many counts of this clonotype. CDR3 in amino acids: CASGSGTVNTGELFF. The CDR3 DNA sequence: TGTGCCAGCGGGTCTGGGACAGTTAACACCGGGGAGCTGTTTTTT. This chain uses TRBV6-6 with TRBJ2-2; 7 nucleotides align to TRBD1. The length of the CDR3 is 15 residues. Per the germline V gene, CDR1 is MNHNY and CDR2 is SVGAGI (reference sequence). Unmatched junction bases numbered 8, after V lost 8 bases and J lost 2 bases.

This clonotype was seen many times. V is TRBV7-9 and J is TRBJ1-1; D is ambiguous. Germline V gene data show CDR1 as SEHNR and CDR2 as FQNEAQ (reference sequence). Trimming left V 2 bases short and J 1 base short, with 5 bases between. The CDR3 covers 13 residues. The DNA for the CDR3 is TGTGCCAGCAGCTTAATAAAGAACACTGAAGCTTTCTTT. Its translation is CASSLIKNTEAFF. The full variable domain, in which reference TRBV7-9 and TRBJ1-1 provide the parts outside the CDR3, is DTGVSQNPRHKITKRGQNVTFRCDPISEHNRLYWYRQTLGQGPEFLTYFQNEAQLEKSRLLSDRFSAERPKGSFSTLEIQRTEQGDSAMYLCASSLIKNTEAFFGQGTRLTVV.

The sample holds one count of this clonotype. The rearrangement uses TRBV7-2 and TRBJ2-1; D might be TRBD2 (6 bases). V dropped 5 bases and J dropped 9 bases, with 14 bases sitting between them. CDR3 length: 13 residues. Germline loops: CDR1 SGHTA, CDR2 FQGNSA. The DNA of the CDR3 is TGTGCCAGCAGCACCCAACTGGGGGGTGAGCAGTTCTTC. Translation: CASSTQLGGEQFF.

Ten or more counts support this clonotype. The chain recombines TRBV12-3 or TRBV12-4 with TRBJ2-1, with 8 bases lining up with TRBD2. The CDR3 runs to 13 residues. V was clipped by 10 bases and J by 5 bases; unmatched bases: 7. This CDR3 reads CATRTSFNNEQFF. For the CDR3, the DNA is TGTGCCACCCGGACTAGCTTCAACAATGAGCAGTTCTTC.

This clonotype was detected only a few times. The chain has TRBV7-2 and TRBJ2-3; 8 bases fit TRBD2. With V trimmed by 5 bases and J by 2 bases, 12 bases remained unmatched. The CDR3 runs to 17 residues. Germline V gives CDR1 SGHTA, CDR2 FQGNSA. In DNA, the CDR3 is TGTGCCAGCAGCCCCCGGGGGGCTAGCGGGTACACAGATACGCAGTATTTT. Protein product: CASSPRGASGYTDTQYF.

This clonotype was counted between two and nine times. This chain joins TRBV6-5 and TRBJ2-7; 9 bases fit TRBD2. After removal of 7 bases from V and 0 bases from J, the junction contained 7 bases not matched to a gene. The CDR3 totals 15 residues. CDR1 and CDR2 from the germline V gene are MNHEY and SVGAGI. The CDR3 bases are TGTGCCAGCACCCTATTAGCGGGGGACTCCTACGAGCAGTACTTC. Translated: CASTLLAGDSYEQYF.

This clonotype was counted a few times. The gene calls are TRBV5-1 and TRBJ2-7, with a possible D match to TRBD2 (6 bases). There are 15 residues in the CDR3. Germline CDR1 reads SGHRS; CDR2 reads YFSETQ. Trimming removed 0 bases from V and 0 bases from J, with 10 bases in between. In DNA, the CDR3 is TGCGCCAGCAGCTTGGGGGGAGGCGGCTCCTACGAGCAGTACTTC. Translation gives CASSLGGGGSYEQYF.

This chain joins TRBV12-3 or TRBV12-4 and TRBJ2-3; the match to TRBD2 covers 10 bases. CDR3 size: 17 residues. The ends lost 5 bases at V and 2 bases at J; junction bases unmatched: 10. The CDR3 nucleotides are TGTGCCAGCAGTCCCAACCTAGCGGGGGTGAACACAGATACGCAGTATTTT. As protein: CASSPNLAGVNTDTQYF.

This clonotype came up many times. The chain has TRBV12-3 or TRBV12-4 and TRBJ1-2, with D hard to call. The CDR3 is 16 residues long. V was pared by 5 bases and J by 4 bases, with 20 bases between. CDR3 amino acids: CASSQTRPIRGYGYTF. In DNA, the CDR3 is TGTGCCAGCAGTCAGACCCGACCCATCCGTGGCTATGGCTACACCTTC.

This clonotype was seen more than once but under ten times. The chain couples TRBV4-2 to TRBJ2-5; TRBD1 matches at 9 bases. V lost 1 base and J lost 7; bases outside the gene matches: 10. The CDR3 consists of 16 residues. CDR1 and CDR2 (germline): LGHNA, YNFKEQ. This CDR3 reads CASSQGGPQGAGTQYF. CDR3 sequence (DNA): TGTGCCAGCAGCCAAGGCGGTCCACAGGGGGCAGGGACCCAGTACTTC.

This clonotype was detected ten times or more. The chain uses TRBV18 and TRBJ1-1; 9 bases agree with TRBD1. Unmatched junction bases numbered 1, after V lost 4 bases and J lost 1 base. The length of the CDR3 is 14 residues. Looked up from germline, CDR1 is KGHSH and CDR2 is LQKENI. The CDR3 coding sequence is TGTGCCAGCTCACGGGGACAGGGGAACACTGAAGCTTTCTTT. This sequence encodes CASSRGQGNTEAFF.

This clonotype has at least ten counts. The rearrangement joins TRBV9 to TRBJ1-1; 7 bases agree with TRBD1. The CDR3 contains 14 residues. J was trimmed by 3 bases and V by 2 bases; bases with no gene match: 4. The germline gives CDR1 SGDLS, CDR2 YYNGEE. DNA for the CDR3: TGTGCCAGCAGCGTCACGGGACAGTACACTGAAGCTTTCTTT. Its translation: CASSVTGQYTEAFF.

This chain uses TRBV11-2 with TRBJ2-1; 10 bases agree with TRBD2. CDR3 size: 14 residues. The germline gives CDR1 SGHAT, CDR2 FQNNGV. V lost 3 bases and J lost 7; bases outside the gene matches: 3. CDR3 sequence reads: CASSFGLAANEQFF. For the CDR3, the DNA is TGTGCCAGCAGCTTCGGACTAGCGGCAAATGAGCAGTTCTTC.

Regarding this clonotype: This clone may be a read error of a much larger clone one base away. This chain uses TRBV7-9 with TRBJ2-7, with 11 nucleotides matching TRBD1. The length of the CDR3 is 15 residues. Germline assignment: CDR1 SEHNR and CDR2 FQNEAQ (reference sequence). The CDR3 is CAGRRTGGAAHEQYF. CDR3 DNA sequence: TGTGCCGGCAGGCGGACAGGGGGCGCGGCCCACGAGCAGTACTTC.

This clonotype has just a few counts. CDR3 loop: CATSRDQGGHTF. In DNA form, the CDR3 reads TGTGCCACCAGCAGAGATCAAGGGGGTCACACCTTC. The chain links TRBV15 to TRBJ1-2, with D maybe TRBD1 (6 bases). CDR3 length: 12 amino acids. The germline V and J ends were trimmed by 0 bases and 12 bases, with 11 bases remaining between them. Germline CDR1 reads LNHNV; CDR2 reads YYDKDF (reference sequence).

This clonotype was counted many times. This chain's CDR3 is CASSFGALRGGNNEQFF. DNA for the CDR3: TGTGCCAGCAGCTTCGGCGCCCTGCGGGGAGGTAACAATGAGCAGTTCTTC. This rearrangement joins TRBV11-1 to TRBJ2-1; weak D call: TRBD2 (6 bases). The germline V gene encodes CDR1 SGHAT and CDR2 FQDESV (reference sequence). Trimming stripped 3 bases from V and 5 bases from J, with 20 bases between. CDR3 length: 17 amino acids.